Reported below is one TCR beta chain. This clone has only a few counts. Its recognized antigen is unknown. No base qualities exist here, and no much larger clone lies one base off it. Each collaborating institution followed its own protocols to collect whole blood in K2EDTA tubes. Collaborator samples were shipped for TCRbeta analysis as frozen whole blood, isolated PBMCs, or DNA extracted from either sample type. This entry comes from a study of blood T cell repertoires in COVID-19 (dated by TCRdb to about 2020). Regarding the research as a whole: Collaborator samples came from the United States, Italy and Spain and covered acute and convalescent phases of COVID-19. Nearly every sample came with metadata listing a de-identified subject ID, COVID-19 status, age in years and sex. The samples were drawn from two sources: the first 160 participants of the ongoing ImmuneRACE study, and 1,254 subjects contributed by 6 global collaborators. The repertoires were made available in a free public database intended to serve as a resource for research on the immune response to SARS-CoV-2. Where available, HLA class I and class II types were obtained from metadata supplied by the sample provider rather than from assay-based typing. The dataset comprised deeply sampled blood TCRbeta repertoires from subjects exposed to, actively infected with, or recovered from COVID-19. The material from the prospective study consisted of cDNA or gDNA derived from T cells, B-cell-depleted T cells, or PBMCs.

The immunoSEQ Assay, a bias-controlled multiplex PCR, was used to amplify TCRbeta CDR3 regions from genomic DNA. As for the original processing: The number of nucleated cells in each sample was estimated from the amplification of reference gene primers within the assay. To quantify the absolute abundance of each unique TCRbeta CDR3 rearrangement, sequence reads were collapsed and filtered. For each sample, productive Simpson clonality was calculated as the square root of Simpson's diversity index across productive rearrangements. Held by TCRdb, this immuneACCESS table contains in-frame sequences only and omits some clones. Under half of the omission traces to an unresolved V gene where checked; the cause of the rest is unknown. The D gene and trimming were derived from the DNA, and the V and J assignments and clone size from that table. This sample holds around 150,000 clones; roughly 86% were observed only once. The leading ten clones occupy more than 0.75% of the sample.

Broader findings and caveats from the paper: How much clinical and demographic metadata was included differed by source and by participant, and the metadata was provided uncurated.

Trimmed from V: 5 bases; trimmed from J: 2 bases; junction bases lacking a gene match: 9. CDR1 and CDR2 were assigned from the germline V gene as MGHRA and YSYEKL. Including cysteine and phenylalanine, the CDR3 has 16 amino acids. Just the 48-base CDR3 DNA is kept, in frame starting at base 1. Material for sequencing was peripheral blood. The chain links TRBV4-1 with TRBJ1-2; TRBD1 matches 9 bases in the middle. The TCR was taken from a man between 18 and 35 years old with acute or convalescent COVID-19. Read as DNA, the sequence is TGCGCCAGCAGCGCCTACCATACAGGGGGCAACTATGGCTACACCTTC. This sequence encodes CASSAYHTGGNYGYTF.